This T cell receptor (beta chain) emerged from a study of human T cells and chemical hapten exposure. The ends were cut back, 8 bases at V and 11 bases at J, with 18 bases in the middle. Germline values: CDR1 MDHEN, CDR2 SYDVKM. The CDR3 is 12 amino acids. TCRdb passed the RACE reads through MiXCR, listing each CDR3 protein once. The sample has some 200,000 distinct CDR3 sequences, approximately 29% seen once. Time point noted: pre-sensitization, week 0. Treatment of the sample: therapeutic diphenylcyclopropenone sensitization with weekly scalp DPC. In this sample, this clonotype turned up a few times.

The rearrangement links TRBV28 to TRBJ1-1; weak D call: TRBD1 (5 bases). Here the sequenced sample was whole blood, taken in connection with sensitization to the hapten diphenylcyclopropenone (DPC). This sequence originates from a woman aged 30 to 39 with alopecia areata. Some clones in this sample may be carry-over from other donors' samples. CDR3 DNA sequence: TGTGCCAGCGAAGGATCATGGGGGGAGGCTTTCTTT. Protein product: CASEGSWGEAFF. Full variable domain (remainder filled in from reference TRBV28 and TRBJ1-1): DVKVTQSSRYLVKRTGEKVFLECVQDMDHENMFWYRQDPGLGLRLIYFSYDVKMKEKGDIPEGYSVSREKKERFSLILESASTNQTSMYLCASEGSWGEAFFGQGTRLTVV.